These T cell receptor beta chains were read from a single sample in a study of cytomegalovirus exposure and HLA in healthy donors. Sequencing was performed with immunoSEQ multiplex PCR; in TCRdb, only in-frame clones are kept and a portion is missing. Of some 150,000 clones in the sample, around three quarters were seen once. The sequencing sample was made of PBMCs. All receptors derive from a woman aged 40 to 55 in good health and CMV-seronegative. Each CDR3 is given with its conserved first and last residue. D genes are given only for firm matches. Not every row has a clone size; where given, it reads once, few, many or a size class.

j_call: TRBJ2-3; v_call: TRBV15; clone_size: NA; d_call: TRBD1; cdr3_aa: CATSRDTGATDTQYF; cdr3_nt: TGTGCCACCAGCAGGGATACAGGGGCCACAGATACGCAGTATTTT
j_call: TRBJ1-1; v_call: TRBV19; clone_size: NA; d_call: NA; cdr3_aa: CASSPGDSEAFF; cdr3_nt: TGTGCCAGTAGTCCGGGCGACAGTGAAGCTTTCTTT
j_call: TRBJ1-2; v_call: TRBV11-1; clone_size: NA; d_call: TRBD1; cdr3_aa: CASSPGQGNYGYTF; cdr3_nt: TGTGCCAGCAGCCCGGGACAGGGAAACTATGGCTACACCTTC
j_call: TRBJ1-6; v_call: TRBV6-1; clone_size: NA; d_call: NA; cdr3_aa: CASSELNSGDPDSYNSPLHF; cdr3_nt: TGTGCCAGCAGTGAATTAAATTCAGGGGACCCAGACTCCTATAATTCACCCCTCCACTTT
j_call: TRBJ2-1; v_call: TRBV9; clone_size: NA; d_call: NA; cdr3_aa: CASSVGQSDYNEQFF; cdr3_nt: TGTGCCAGCAGCGTAGGACAGTCAGACTACAATGAGCAGTTCTTC
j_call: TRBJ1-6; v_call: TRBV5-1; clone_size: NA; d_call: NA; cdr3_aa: CASRISGPGNSPLHF; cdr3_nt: TGCGCCAGCAGGATCTCTGGGCCTGGGAATTCACCCCTCCACTTT
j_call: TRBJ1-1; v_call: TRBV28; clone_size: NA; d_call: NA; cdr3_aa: CASSLGADTEAFF; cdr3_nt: TGTGCCAGCAGTTTAGGGGCAGACACTGAAGCTTTCTTT
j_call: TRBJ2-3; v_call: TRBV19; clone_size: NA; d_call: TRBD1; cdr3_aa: CASRRDGTAKDTQYF; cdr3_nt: TGTGCCAGTAGGCGAGACGGGACAGCGAAAGATACGCAGTATTTT
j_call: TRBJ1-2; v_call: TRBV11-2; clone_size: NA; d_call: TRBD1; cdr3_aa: CASSLDPDRGGYTF; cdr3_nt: TGTGCCAGCAGCTTAGATCCCGACAGGGGTGGCTACACCTTC
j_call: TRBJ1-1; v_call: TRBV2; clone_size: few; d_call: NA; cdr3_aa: CASSGQGRKAFF; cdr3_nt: TGTGCCAGCAGTGGGCAGGGCAGGAAGGCTTTCTTT
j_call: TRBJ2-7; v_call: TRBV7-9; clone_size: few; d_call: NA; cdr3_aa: CSSSRLTAIYEQYF; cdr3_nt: TGTTCCAGCAGCCGACTAACTGCTATCTACGAGCAGTACTTC
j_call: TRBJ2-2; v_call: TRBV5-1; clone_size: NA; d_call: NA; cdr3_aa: CASSFQGSDTGELFF; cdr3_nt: TGCGCCAGCAGCTTCCAGGGGTCGGACACCGGGGAGCTGTTTTTT
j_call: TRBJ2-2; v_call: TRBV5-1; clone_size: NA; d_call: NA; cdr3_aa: CASSPQGLTGELFF; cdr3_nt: TGCGCCAGCAGTCCTCAGGGGCTCACCGGGGAGCTGTTTTTT
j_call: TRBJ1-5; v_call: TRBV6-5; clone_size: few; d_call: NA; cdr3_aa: CASSYGGEKGQPQHF; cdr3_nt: TGTGCCAGCAGTTATGGAGGGGAAAAGGGTCAGCCCCAGCATTTT
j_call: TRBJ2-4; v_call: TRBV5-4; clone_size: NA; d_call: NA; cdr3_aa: CASSDQQGKDIQYF; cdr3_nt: TGTGCCAGCAGCGACCAACAGGGTAAGGACATTCAGTACTTC
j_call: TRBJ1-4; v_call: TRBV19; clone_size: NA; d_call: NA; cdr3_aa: CASSLSLPTNEKLFF; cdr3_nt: TGTGCCAGTAGTCTGAGCTTACCAACTAATGAAAAACTGTTTTTT
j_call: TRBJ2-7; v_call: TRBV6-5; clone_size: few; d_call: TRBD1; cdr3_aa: CASSYGDRAAYEQYF; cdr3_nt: TGTGCCAGCAGTTACGGGGACAGGGCGGCCTACGAGCAGTACTTC
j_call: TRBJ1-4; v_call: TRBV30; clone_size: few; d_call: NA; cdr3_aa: CAWSVGTGEKLFF; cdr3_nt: TGTGCCTGGAGTGTAGGAACAGGGGAAAAACTGTTTTTT
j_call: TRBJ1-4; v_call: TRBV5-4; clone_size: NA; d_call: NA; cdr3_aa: CASSLGGDRSVEKLFF; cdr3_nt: TGTGCCAGCAGCTTGGGGGGCGACAGGTCTGTTGAAAAACTGTTTTTT
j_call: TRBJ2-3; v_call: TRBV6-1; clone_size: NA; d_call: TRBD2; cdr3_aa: CASRNLAATDTQYF; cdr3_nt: TGTGCCAGCAGGAATCTAGCGGCCACAGATACGCAGTATTTT
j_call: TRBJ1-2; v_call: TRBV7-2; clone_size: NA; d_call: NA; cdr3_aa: CASSLVGGGRYGYTF; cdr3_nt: TGTGCCAGCAGCTTAGTTGGGGGGGGCAGGTATGGCTACACCTTC
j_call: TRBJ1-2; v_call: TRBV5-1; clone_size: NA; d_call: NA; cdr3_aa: CASSLDNVLDYGYTF; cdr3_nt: TGCGCCAGCAGCTTGGATAACGTCCTAGACTATGGCTACACCTTC
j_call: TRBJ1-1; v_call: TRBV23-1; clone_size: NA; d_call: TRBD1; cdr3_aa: CASSQSVGPSGQRANTEAFF; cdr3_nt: TGCGCCAGCAGTCAATCGGTGGGACCCTCGGGACAGAGGGCCAACACTGAAGCTTTCTTT
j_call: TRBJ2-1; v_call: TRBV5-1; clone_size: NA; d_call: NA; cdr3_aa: CASSSSGEQFF; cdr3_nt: TGCGCCAGCAGCTCGAGTGGTGAGCAGTTCTTC
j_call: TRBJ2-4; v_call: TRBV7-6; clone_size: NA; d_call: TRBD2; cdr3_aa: CASSLSPSGGAAENIQYF; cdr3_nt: TGTGCCAGCAGCCTGTCACCTAGCGGGGGGGCCGCGGAAAACATTCAGTACTTC
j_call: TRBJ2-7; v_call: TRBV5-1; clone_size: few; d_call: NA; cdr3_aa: CASSLGGVEDEQYF; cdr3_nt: TGCGCCAGCAGCTTAGGGGGGGTCGAGGACGAGCAGTACTTC
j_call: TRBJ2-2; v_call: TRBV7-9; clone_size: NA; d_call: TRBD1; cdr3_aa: CASSLRDRATGELFF; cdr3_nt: TGTGCCAGCAGCTTAAGGGACAGGGCAACCGGGGAGCTGTTTTTT
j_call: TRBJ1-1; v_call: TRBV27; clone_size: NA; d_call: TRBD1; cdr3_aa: CASSFKPGQGNTEAFF; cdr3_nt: TGTGCCAGCAGTTTCAAACCGGGACAGGGTAACACTGAAGCTTTCTTT